This T cell receptor (beta chain) was sequenced in a study of T cell clones after liver transplantation (dated by TCRdb to between 2019 and 2020). About the investigation overall: Samples were obtained from ITN030ST, a randomized trial in which withdrawal of immunosuppression was attempted within 2 years of liver transplantation. Donor-reactive T cell clones were identified by TCRbeta sequencing after a pre-transplant mixed lymphocyte reaction and then tracked in post-transplant blood. As an antigen-independent comparator for donor-reactive sequences, third party-reactive TCRbeta sequences were also identified from pre-transplant MLRs. Three of the eight recipients were HCV-positive; the others were transplanted for non-autoimmune, non-viral indications. The subjects received no induction therapy and were kept on standard immunosuppression until randomization at 12-24 months post-transplant. Tolerance meant complete immunosuppression withdrawal for at least one year without liver enzymes rising beyond twice the upper limit of normal. Blood samples were taken pre-transplant, pre-randomization before withdrawal, and post-randomization after full withdrawal or failed withdrawal. The studied cohort comprised 8 liver transplant recipients, 3 classified as tolerant and 5 as non-tolerant. What the work shows at the level of the full study, not this receptor alone: A significant post-transplant decrease in circulating donor-reactive CD4 TCRbeta sequences was observed in most of the 8 subjects, irrespective of tolerance or HCV status. Donor-reactive sequences declined more than third party-reactive ones, suggesting partial antigen-specific deletion unrelated to withdrawal success. After accounting for repertoire turnover, donor-reactive detection was significantly reduced in 7 of 8 subjects for CD4 and 8 of 8 for CD8. Conclusions were preliminary, limited by small, heterogeneous patient numbers and non-standardized post-transplant time points. Low numbers of available donor cells limited the measurable donor-reactive repertoire in a couple of subjects. Because allograft tissue specimens were not available, migration of donor-reactive T cells into the graft, rather than deletion, may have occurred.

As to this clone: Its antigen target is currently unknown. Per-base qualities were not stored, and no clone one base away is much larger.

Using immunoSEQ, frozen genomic DNA was subjected to high-throughput TCRbeta CDR3 sequencing, a process that included PCR amplification, mapping, bias correction and internal controls. From the authors' description of their analysis: Productive rearrangements were retained, and unique TCRbeta sequences were defined by the CDR3 nucleotide sequence together with the V and J gene. For a sequence to be called donor-reactive, it needed a frequency of at least 0.01% and at least 5-fold expansion in CFSE-low cells compared with unstimulated pre-transplant cells. Per-subject minimum frequency thresholds, based on the lowest-template unstimulated sample, ensured at least 90% detection power. Repertoire turnover was measured by Jensen-Shannon divergence between the top 1000 TCRbeta sequences post- and pre-transplant. Changes in detection of donor-reactive sequences were assessed with two-sided Fisher's exact tests. TCRdb carries this immuneACCESS record with in-frame sequences only. Its versions omit some clonotypes, under half of them owing to an unresolved V gene in the studies checked, with the rest unexplained. That table is the source of V, J and clone size, and D and trimming were worked out from the DNA. Within this sample are roughly 53,000 clones, with roughly three quarters of them counted one time only. The ten largest clones add up to over 8% of the sample.

Including cysteine and phenylalanine, the CDR3 has 13 amino acids. CDR3 DNA only is kept here, 39 bases in frame from base 1. V and J are truncated by 3 bases and 1 base respectively, leaving an intervening sequence of 6 bases. Based on the germline V gene, the CDR1 and CDR2 sequences are SGHAT and FQNNGV. Thawed unstimulated PBMCs were stained for CD3, CD4 and CD8 and FACS-sorted into CD3+CD4+ and CD3+CD8+ populations. Randomization to immunosuppression withdrawal applied to every one of the 8 studied subjects. The Qiagen DNeasy Blood and Tissue Kit was used for genomic DNA isolation. Sample: CD4+ T cells from blood, taken at the 22-month timepoint. The receptor was isolated from a human patient who received a liver transplant. After a transplant, some of the T cells may come from the graft donor. The sequence links TRBV11-2 to TRBJ1-2; the D gene cannot be resolved reliably. The DNA sequence is as follows: TGTGCCAGCAGCTTGGGGTTTAACTATGGCTACACCTTC. It translates as CASSLGFNYGYTF.